This T cell receptor beta chain was found in a study of CD8 T cells in ankylosing spondylitis. Whole-study results and caveats: Researchers report that disease-linked clones proved CD8+ and relatively rare in peripheral blood. It was reported that disease-linked clones were significantly enriched in matched ankylosing spondylitis synovial fluid. It appeared that ankylosing spondylitis blood was characterized by a TCR beta motif of under ten highly homologous variants.

With molecular barcodes, quantitative 5'-RACE was used to make the TCR beta libraries. TCRdb reprocessed the 5' RACE reads with MiXCR, giving one entry per CDR3 protein. The sample has about 500,000 distinct CDR3 sequences; about an eighth are singletons. This CDR3 is 18 amino acids long. V dropped 5 bases and J dropped 1; count of bases not matched to a gene: 14. Germline loops: CDR1 PRHDT, CDR2 FYEKMQ (reference sequence). A few counts support this clonotype. Its cognate antigen is unknown. Specimen: blood, either unsorted or a sorted T cell fraction (not recorded which). This rearrangement joins TRBV13 to TRBJ2-7, with 10 bases that match TRBD2. The sequence came from a male donor with ankylosing spondylitis. In nucleotides, the CDR3 is TGTGCCAGCAGCCTACGACCGCAGCTAGCGGGAGTATCCTACGAGCAGTACTTC. It is translated as CASSLRPQLAGVSYEQYF.